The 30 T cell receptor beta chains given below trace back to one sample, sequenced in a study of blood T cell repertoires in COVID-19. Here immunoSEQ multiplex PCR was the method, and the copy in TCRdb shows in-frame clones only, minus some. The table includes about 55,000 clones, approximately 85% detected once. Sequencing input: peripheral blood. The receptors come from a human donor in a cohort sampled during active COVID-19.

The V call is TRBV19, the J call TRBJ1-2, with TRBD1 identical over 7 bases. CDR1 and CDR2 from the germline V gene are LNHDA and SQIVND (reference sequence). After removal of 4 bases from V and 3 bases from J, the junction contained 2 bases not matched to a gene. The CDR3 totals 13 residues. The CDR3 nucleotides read TGTGCCAGTAGTAACAGGGGAGACTATGGCTACACCTTC. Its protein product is CASSNRGDYGYTF.

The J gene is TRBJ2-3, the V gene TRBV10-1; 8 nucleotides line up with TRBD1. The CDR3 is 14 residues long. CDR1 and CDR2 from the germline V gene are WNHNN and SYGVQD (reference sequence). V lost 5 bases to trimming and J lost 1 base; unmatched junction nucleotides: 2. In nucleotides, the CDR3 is TGCGCCAGCAGTTCGGACAGGGGCACAGATACGCAGTATTTT. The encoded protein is CASSSDRGTDTQYF.

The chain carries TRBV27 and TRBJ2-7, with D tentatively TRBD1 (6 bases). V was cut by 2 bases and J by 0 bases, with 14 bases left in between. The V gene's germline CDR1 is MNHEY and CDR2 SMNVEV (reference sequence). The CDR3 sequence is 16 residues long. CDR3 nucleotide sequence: TGTGCCAGCAGTTTAGTGGGGGCTCGGGACTCCTACGAGCAGTACTTC. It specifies CASSLVGARDSYEQYF.

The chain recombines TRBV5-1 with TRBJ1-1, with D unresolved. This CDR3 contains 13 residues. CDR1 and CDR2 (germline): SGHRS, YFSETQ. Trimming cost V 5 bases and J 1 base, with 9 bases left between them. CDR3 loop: CASRNQANTEAFF. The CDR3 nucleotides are TGCGCCAGCAGGAATCAGGCGAACACTGAAGCTTTCTTT. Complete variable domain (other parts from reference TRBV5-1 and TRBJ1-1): KAGVTQTPRYLIKTRGQQVTLSCSPISGHRSVSWYQQTPGQGLQFLFEYFSETQRNKGNFPGRFSGRQFSNSRSEMNVSTLELGDSALYLCASRNQANTEAFFGQGTRLTVV.

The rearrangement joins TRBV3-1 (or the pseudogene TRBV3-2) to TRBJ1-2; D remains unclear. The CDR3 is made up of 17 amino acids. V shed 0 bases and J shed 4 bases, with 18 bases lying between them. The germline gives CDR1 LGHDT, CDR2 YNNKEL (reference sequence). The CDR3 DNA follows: TGTGCCAGCAGCCAAGAGGGCAGCCTATCGGTGGCCTATGGCTACACCTTC. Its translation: CASSQEGSLSVAYGYTF.

CDR3 loop: CASSGGGGNIYEQYF. The CDR3 nucleotides are TGTGCCAGCAGTGGCGGGGGGGGTAATATCTACGAGCAGTACTTC. This chain connects TRBV27 to TRBJ2-7; 9 nucleotides align to TRBD2. V lost 5 bases, J lost 3 bases, and 8 bases stayed unmatched. The CDR3 has 15 residues. CDR1 is MNHEY, CDR2 SMNVEV, per germline (reference sequence).

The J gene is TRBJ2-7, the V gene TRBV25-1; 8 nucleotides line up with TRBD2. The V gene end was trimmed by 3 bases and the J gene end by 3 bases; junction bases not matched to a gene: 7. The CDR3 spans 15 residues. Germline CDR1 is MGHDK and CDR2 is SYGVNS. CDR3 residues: CASSDPSGSIYEQYF. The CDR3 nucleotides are TGTGCCAGCAGTGACCCCAGCGGGAGTATCTACGAGCAGTACTTC.

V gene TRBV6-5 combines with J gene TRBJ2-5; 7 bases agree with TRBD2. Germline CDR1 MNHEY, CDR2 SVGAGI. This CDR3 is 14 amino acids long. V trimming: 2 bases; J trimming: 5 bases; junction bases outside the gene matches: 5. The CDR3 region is CASSYTSASETQYF. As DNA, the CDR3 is TGTGCCAGCAGTTACACTAGCGCCTCGGAGACCCAGTACTTC.

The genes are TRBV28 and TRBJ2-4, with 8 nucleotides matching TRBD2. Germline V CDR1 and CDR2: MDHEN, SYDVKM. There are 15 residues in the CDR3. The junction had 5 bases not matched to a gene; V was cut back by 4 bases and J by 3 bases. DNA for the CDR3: TGTGCCAGCAGTTCATCGGGACTAGGCAAAAACATTCAGTACTTC. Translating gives CASSSSGLGKNIQYF.

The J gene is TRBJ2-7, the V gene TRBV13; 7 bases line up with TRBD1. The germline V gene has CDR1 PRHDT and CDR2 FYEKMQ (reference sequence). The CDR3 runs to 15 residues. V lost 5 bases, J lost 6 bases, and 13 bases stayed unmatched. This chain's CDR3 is CASSRFSTGPSEQYF. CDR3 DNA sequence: TGTGCCAGCAGCCGCTTTTCGACAGGGCCTTCCGAGCAGTACTTC.

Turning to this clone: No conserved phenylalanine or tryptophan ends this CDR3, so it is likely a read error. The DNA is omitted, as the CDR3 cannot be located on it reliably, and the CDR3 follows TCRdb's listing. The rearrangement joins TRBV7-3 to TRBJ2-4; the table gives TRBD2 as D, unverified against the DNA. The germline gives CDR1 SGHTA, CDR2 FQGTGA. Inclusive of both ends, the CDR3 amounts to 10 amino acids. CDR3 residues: CASSLWSAGS.

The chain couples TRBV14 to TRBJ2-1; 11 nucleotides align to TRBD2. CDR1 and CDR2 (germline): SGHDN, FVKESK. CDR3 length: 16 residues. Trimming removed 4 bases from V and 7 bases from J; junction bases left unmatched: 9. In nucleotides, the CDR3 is TGTGCCAGCAGCCCGCTACTAGCGGGAGTGCGGAATGAGCAGTTCTTC. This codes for CASSPLLAGVRNEQFF.

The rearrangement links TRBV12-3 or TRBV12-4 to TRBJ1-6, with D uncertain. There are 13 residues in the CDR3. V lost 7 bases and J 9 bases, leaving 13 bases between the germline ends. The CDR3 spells CASTSGRASPLHF. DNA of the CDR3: TGTGCCAGCACCTCGGGGAGGGCTTCACCCCTCCACTTT.

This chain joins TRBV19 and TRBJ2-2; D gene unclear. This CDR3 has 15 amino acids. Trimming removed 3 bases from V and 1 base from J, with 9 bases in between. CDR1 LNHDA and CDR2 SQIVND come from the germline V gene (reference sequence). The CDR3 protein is CASSMGTQNTGELFF. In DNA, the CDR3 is TGTGCCAGTAGTATGGGCACTCAGAACACCGGGGAGCTGTTTTTT.

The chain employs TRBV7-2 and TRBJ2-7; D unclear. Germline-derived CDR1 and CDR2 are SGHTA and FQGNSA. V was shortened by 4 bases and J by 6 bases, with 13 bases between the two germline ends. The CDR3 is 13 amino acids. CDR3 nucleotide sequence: TGTGCCAGCAGCTCGACAAGGAACTCCGAGCAGTACTTC. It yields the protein CASSSTRNSEQYF. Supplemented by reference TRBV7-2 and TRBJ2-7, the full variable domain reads GAGVSQSPSNKVTEKGKDVELRCDPISGHTALYWYRQSLGQGLEFLIYFQGNSAPDKSGLPSDRFSAERTGGSVSTLTIQRTQQEDSAVYLCASSSTRNSEQYFGPGTRLTVT.

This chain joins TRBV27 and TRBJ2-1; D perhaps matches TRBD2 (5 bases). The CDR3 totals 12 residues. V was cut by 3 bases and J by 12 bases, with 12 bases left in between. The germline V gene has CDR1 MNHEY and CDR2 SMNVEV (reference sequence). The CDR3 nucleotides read TGTGCCAGCAGTTTCCCGGGAAACAGGCAGTTCTTC. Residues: CASSFPGNRQFF.

CDR3 nucleotides: TGCGCCAGCAGCCTAAAATCAGCAGGGACAGAAAAACTGTTTTTT. It yields the protein CASSLKSAGTEKLFF. V usage is TRBV5-1 and J usage is TRBJ1-4, with D tentatively TRBD1 (6 bases). The CDR3 length is 15 residues. Germline lookup yields CDR1 SGHRS and CDR2 YFSETQ. V lost 4 bases, J lost 8 bases, and 18 bases lay in between.

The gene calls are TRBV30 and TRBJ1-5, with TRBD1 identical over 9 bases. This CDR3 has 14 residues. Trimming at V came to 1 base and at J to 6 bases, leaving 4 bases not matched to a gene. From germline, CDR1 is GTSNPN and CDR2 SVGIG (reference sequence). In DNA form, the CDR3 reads TGTGCCTGGAGTGCGGACAGGGGTACTCAGCCCCAGCATTTT. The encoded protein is CAWSADRGTQPQHF.

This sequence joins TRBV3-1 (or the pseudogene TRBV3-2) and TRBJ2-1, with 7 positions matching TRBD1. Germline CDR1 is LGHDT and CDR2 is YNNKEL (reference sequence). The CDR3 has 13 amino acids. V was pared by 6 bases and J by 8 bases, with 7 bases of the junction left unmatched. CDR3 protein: CASSQQGFHEQFF. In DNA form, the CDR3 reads TGTGCCAGCAGTCAACAGGGGTTCCATGAGCAGTTCTTC.

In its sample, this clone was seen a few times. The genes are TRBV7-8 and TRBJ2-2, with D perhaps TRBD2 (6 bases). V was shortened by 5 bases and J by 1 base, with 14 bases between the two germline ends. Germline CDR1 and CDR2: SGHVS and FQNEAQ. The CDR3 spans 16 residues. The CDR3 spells CASSHGRERNTGELFF. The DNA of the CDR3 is TGTGCCAGCAGCCACGGACGGGAGAGGAACACCGGGGAGCTGTTTTTT.

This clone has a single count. CDR3 bases: TGTGCCACCAGTGATACTGACAGGGGCGGGTATCAGCCCCAGCATTTT. Its protein is CATSDTDRGGYQPQHF. J is TRBJ1-5 and V is TRBV24-1, with 8 bases aligning to TRBD1. CDR1 and CDR2 (germline): KGHDR, SFDVKD. This CDR3 is built from 16 residues. The V gene end was trimmed by 3 bases and the J gene end by 5 bases; junction bases not matched to a gene: 8.

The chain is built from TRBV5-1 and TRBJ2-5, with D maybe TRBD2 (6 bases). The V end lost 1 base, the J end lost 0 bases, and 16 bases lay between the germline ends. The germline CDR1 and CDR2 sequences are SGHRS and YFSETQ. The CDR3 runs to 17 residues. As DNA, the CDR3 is TGCGCCAGCAGCTTGTTCTTGGGCGGGACGTACCAAGAGACCCAGTACTTC. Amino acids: CASSLFLGGTYQETQYF.

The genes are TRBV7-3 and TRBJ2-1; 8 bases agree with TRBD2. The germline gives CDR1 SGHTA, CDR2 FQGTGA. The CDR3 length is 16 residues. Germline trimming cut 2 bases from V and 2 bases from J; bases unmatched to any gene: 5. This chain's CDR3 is CASSLRGRNAYNEQFF. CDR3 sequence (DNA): TGTGCCAGCAGCTTACGCGGGAGGAATGCCTACAATGAGCAGTTCTTC.

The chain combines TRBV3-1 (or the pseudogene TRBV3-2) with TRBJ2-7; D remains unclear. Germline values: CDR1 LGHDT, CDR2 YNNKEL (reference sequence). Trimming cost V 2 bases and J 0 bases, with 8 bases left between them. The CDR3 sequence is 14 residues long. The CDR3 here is CASSQLLFSYEQYF. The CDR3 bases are TGTGCCAGCAGCCAACTTCTCTTCTCCTACGAGCAGTACTTC.

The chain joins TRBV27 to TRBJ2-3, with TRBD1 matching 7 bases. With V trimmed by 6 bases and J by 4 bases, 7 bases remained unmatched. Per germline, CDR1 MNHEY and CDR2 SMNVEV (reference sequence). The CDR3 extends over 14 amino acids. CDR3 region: CASSRDRVSDTQYF. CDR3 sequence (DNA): TGTGCCAGCAGCCGAGACAGGGTGTCAGATACGCAGTATTTT.

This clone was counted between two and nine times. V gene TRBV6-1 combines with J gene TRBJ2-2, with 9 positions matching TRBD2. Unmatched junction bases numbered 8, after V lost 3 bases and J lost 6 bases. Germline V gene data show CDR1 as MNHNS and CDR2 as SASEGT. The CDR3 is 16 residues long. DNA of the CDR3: TGTGCCAGCAGTGACGGTAGCGGGAGCTTTCCCGGGGAGCTGTTTTTT. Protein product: CASSDGSGSFPGELFF.

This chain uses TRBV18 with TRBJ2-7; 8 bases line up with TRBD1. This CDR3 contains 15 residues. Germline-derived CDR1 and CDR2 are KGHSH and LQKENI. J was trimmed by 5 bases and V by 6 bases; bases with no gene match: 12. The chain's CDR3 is CASSLLPDRDDEQYF. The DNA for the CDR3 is TGTGCCAGCTCTCTGCTTCCGGACAGGGACGACGAGCAGTACTTC.

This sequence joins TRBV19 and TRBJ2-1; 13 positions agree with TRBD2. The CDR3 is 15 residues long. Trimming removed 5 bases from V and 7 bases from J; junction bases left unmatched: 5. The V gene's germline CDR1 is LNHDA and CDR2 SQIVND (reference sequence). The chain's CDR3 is CASSFTGLAGNEQFF. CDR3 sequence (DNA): TGTGCCAGTAGTTTCACGGGACTAGCGGGGAATGAGCAGTTCTTC.

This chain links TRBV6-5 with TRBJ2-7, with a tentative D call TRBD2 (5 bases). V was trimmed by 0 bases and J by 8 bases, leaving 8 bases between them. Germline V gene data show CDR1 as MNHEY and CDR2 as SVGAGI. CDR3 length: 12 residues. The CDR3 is CASSYSSGKQYF. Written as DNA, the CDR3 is TGTGCCAGCAGTTACTCGTCGGGGAAGCAGTACTTC.

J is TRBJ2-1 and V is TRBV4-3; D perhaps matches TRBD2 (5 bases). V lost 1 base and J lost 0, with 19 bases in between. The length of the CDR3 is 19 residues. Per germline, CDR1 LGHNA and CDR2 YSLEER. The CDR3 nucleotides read TGCGCCAGCAGCCAAGCTACCGCGTTCAGGACTTTCTCCTACAATGAGCAGTTCTTC. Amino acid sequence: CASSQATAFRTFSYNEQFF.